This TCR beta chain was found in a study of blood T cell repertoires in COVID-19. Whole-study context: COVID-19 samples from acute and convalescent phases originated in the United States, Italy and Spain. Sources were T cells, B-cell-depleted T cells, or PBMCs; the material itself was cDNA or gDNA.

Germline V lookup: CDR1 SGHTA, CDR2 FQGNSA. The length of the CDR3 is 14 residues. V shed 7 bases, J shed 5 bases, and the junction held 3 bases outside the gene matches. Original processing methods: Amplification with reference gene primers provided the estimates of nucleated cell counts. Sequenced by immunoSEQ multiplex PCR; TCRdb stores in-frame clones only, minus some. The V and J calls and clone size are taken from that table; D and trimming were inferred from the DNA. The table records 130,000 to 150,000 clones, 85% to 90% of them present only once. This clone has a single count. This TCR was sampled from a human donor in a cohort sampled during active COVID-19. Sequencing input: peripheral blood. The genes are TRBV7-2 and TRBJ2-5; 14 nucleotides align to TRBD2. Here the CDR3 DNA reads TGTGCCAGCACTGGGACTAGCGGGAGTGAGACCCAGTACTTC. It specifies CASTGTSGSETQYF.